Listed below are T cell receptor beta chains from one sample, sequenced in a study of blood T cells in healthy people across ages. TCRdb reprocessed the 5' RACE reads with MiXCR, giving one entry per CDR3 protein. The table lists hundreds of thousands of distinct CDR3 sequences, approximately 53% of them singletons. Material for sequencing was blood. These TCRs come from a man aged 40-49 years in good health. Both conserved end residues are part of each CDR3. Fields, in order: D gene, V gene, clone size, J gene, CDR3 protein, CDR3 DNA. D genes are given only for firm matches. Not every row has a clone size; where given, it reads once, few, many or a size class.

D: TRBD1; V: TRBV5-6; size: once; J: TRBJ2-7; CDR3: CASSLWAGGWKTRYF; DNA: TGTGCCAGCAGCTTGTGGGCAGGGGGTTGGAAGACCCGGTACTTC
D: TRBD2; V: TRBV6-1; size: -; J: TRBJ2-2; CDR3: CATKTSGNTGELFF; DNA: TGTGCCACTAAGACTAGCGGGAACACCGGGGAGCTGTTTTTT
D: -; V: TRBV9; size: -; J: TRBJ2-6; CDR3: CASSPRQTDSGANVLTF; DNA: TGTGCCAGCAGCCCCCGACAGACGGACTCTGGGGCCAACGTCCTGACTTTC
D: -; V: TRBV3-1; size: few; J: TRBJ2-5; CDR3: CASSQSDEETQYF; DNA: TGTGCCAGCAGCCAATCGGATGAGGAGACCCAGTACTTC
D: -; V: TRBV5-6; size: -; J: TRBJ2-6; CDR3: CASSLGTAFSGANVLTF; DNA: TGTGCCAGCAGCTTGGGGACAGCGTTCTCTGGGGCCAACGTCCTGACTTTC
D: -; V: TRBV24-1; size: -; J: TRBJ1-5; CDR3: CATSDSTSGMARPQHF; DNA: TGTGCCACCAGTGACTCAACTTCAGGGATGGCGCGACCCCAGCATTTT
D: -; V: TRBV7-9; size: -; J: TRBJ1-2; CDR3: CASSSSQDRGRNYGYTF; DNA: TGTGCCAGCAGCTCCTCCCAGGATCGGGGCAGAAACTATGGCTACACCTTC
D: -; V: TRBV5-4; size: -; J: TRBJ2-1; CDR3: CASSPVGSEETQFF; DNA: TGTGCCAGCAGCCCCGTCGGCAGTGAGGAGACCCAGTTCTTC
D: TRBD2; V: TRBV6-2/TRBV6-3; size: few; J: TRBJ2-3; CDR3: CASTPGRDTQYF; DNA: TGTGCCAGCACCCCCGGGAGGGATACGCAGTATTTT
D: -; V: TRBV7-7; size: -; J: TRBJ2-1; CDR3: CASSLFSSSSYNEQFF; DNA: TGTGCTAGCAGCCTTTTCAGTTCGAGCTCCTACAATGAGCAGTTCTTC
D: TRBD1; V: TRBV27; size: -; J: TRBJ1-2; CDR3: CASSFRTGTLSGGYTF; DNA: TGTGCCAGCAGTTTCCGGACAGGGACACTATCGGGCGGCTACACCTTC
D: -; V: TRBV2; size: few; J: TRBJ2-5; CDR3: CASSEYTQETQYF; DNA: TGTGCCAGCAGTGAATACACACAAGAGACCCAGTACTTC
D: TRBD1; V: TRBV7-9; size: few; J: TRBJ2-2; CDR3: CASRPRTGDTGELFF; DNA: TGTGCCAGCAGACCGAGGACAGGGGACACCGGGGAGCTGTTTTTT
D: -; V: TRBV12-3/TRBV12-4; size: few; J: TRBJ2-1; CDR3: CASSDRSNEQFF; DNA: TGTGCCAGCAGTGATAGGAGCAATGAGCAGTTCTTC
D: -; V: TRBV19; size: -; J: TRBJ2-6; CDR3: CASRIYSGANVLTF; DNA: TGTGCCTCAAGGATCTACTCTGGGGCCAACGTCCTGACTTTC
D: TRBD2; V: TRBV20-1; size: -; J: TRBJ2-1; CDR3: CSVVAGSYNEQFF; DNA: TGCAGTGTGGTAGCGGGATCCTACAATGAGCAGTTCTTC
D: -; V: TRBV6-5; size: -; J: TRBJ2-1; CDR3: CASSYSRGPYNEQFF; DNA: TGTGCCAGCAGTTACTCGCGGGGCCCCTACAATGAGCAGTTCTTC
D: -; V: TRBV3-1; size: few; J: TRBJ1-1; CDR3: CASSQVRFPRGSTEAFF; DNA: TGTGCCAGCAGCCAAGTCCGTTTCCCCAGGGGCTCCACTGAAGCTTTCTTT
D: -; V: TRBV6-2/TRBV6-3; size: -; J: TRBJ2-4; CDR3: CASNSGLAKNIQYF; DNA: TGTGCCAGCAACTCAGGCCTAGCCAAAAACATTCAGTACTTC
D: -; V: TRBV12-1; size: -; J: TRBJ2-5; CDR3: CASSAGSITGRSQETQYF; DNA: TGTGCCAGCAGCGCAGGGTCGATAACCGGTCGTAGCCAAGAGACCCAGTACTTC
D: -; V: TRBV10-3; size: -; J: TRBJ2-1; CDR3: CAISNHENEQFF; DNA: TGTGCCATCAGCAACCATGAAAATGAGCAGTTCTTC
D: -; V: TRBV18; size: -; J: TRBJ2-7; CDR3: CASSPPAAPRPYNEQYF; DNA: TGTGCCAGCTCACCACCGGCAGCTCCGAGACCTTACAATGAGCAGTACTTC
D: TRBD1; V: TRBV11-2; size: few; J: TRBJ2-5; CDR3: CASSLVGTGNDQETQYF; DNA: TGTGCCAGCAGCTTAGTAGGGACAGGCAACGACCAAGAGACCCAGTACTTC
D: -; V: TRBV28; size: -; J: TRBJ2-3; CDR3: CASNSGTDTQYF; DNA: TGTGCCAGCAATTCCGGAACAGATACGCAGTATTTT
D: -; V: TRBV13; size: -; J: TRBJ2-5; CDR3: CASAYTNDETQYF; DNA: TGTGCCAGCGCCTATACGAACGATGAGACCCAGTACTTC
D: TRBD1; V: TRBV29-1; size: -; J: TRBJ1-3; CDR3: CSVPGQLLSGNTIYF; DNA: TGCAGCGTTCCGGGACAGCTTCTCTCTGGAAACACCATATATTTT
D: TRBD1; V: TRBV9; size: many; J: TRBJ2-2; CDR3: CASSARTGGDTGELFF; DNA: TGTGCCAGCAGCGCCCGGACAGGGGGGGACACCGGGGAGCTGTTTTTT
D: -; V: TRBV12-3/TRBV12-4; size: -; J: TRBJ1-4; CDR3: CASSNRDGEKLFF; DNA: TGTGCCAGCAGTAACAGGGATGGGGAAAAACTGTTTTTT
D: -; V: TRBV9; size: -; J: TRBJ2-7; CDR3: CASSVGQGMSYEQYF; DNA: TGTGCCAGCAGCGTAGGGCAGGGGATGTCCTACGAGCAGTACTTC
D: TRBD1; V: TRBV6-6; size: -; J: TRBJ1-5; CDR3: CASSLDRARYSNQPQHF; DNA: TGTGCCAGCAGTCTCGACAGGGCCCGCTATAGCAATCAGCCCCAGCATTTT
D: TRBD1; V: TRBV7-3; size: -; J: TRBJ2-3; CDR3: CASKQGWGTDTQYF; DNA: TGTGCCAGCAAACAGGGGTGGGGTACAGATACGCAGTATTTT
D: -; V: TRBV7-3; size: few; J: TRBJ2-3; CDR3: CASSRNGGPTDTQYF; DNA: TGTGCCAGCAGCCGTAACGGGGGGCCCACAGATACGCAGTATTTT
D: TRBD1; V: TRBV18; size: -; J: TRBJ2-6; CDR3: CASFAGQGLAGANVLTF; DNA: TGTGCCAGCTTTGCCGGACAGGGACTGGCGGGGGCCAACGTCCTGACTTTC
D: TRBD2; V: TRBV5-1; size: -; J: TRBJ2-1; CDR3: CASSRELSGSSYNEQFF; DNA: TGCGCCAGCAGCCGTGAGCTTAGCGGGAGCTCCTACAATGAGCAGTTCTTC
D: -; V: TRBV27; size: -; J: TRBJ2-3; CDR3: CASRAPHTQYF; DNA: TGTGCCAGCAGAGCGCCGCATACGCAGTATTTT
D: TRBD1; V: TRBV5-6; size: -; J: TRBJ2-7; CDR3: CASSFGGTGIYEQYF; DNA: TGTGCCAGCAGCTTTGGTGGGACAGGGATCTACGAGCAGTACTTC
D: -; V: TRBV2; size: -; J: TRBJ2-1; CDR3: CASSESTGPVNEQFF; DNA: TGTGCCAGCAGTGAAAGTACAGGGCCTGTTAATGAGCAGTTCTTC
D: -; V: TRBV5-1; size: few; J: TRBJ2-5; CDR3: CASSLDPARETQYF; DNA: TGCGCCAGCAGCTTGGACCCGGCAAGGGAGACCCAGTACTTC
D: -; V: TRBV2; size: few; J: TRBJ1-1; CDR3: CASSYPTGENTEAFF; DNA: TGTGCCAGCAGCTACCCGACAGGTGAGAACACTGAAGCTTTCTTT
D: -; V: TRBV12-3/TRBV12-4; size: -; J: TRBJ1-1; CDR3: CASSLRGALNTEAFF; DNA: TGTGCCAGCAGTTTGCGGGGGGCGCTGAACACTGAAGCTTTCTTT
D: -; V: TRBV6-4; size: few; J: TRBJ2-5; CDR3: CASSDTSRDRSQETQYF; DNA: TGTGCCAGCAGTGACACCTCCCGAGACAGATCTCAAGAGACCCAGTACTTC
D: -; V: TRBV2; size: -; J: TRBJ2-1; CDR3: CASTRILSGEQFF; DNA: TGTGCCAGCACACGTATATTATCTGGTGAGCAGTTCTTC
D: -; V: TRBV10-3; size: few; J: TRBJ1-1; CDR3: CAISDPAKPNTEAFF; DNA: TGTGCCATCTCCGACCCCGCGAAACCTAACACTGAAGCTTTCTTT
D: TRBD1; V: TRBV6-5; size: -; J: TRBJ1-2; CDR3: CASSYSNRDSIYGYTF; DNA: TGTGCCAGCAGTTACTCAAACCGGGACAGCATCTATGGCTACACCTTC
D: TRBD1; V: TRBV28; size: -; J: TRBJ2-7; CDR3: CASTDRGKTYEQYF; DNA: TGTGCCAGTACGGACAGGGGGAAAACCTACGAGCAGTACTTC
D: -; V: TRBV9; size: few; J: TRBJ1-2; CDR3: CASSGRSLQRGYTF; DNA: TGTGCCAGCAGCGGTAGATCCCTCCAGAGGGGCTACACCTTC
D: -; V: TRBV7-8; size: -; J: TRBJ2-6; CDR3: CASSPLPGRVSGANVLTF; DNA: TGTGCCAGCAGCCCCCTCCCCGGCAGGGTGTCTGGGGCCAACGTCCTGACTTTC
D: TRBD2; V: TRBV5-1; size: few; J: TRBJ2-5; CDR3: CASSPGLAGEWLGQETQYF; DNA: TGCGCCAGCAGCCCGGGACTAGCGGGAGAGTGGCTGGGGCAAGAGACCCAGTACTTC
D: -; V: TRBV7-2; size: -; J: TRBJ2-5; CDR3: CASPSGEETQYF; DNA: TGTGCCAGCCCATCGGGGGAAGAGACCCAGTACTTC
D: -; V: TRBV20-1; size: -; J: TRBJ2-3; CDR3: CSASTGSWGTQYF; DNA: TGCAGTGCTAGCACCGGGAGCTGGGGGACGCAGTATTTT
D: TRBD1; V: TRBV29-1; size: -; J: TRBJ2-1; CDR3: CSGQGLAYNEQFF; DNA: TGCAGCGGACAGGGTCTCGCCTACAATGAGCAGTTCTTC
D: TRBD1; V: TRBV14; size: -; J: TRBJ1-5; CDR3: CASSQTGGGNQPQHF; DNA: TGTGCCAGCAGCCAGACAGGGGGAGGCAATCAGCCCCAGCATTTT
D: -; V: TRBV7-8; size: -; J: TRBJ2-6; CDR3: CASSLVSSGAGANVPTF; DNA: TGTGCCAGCAGCTTAGTCTCGAGTGGCGCTGGGGCCAACGTCCCGACTTTC
D: TRBD1; V: TRBV3-1; size: -; J: TRBJ1-2; CDR3: CTSSQTAGQGDGYTF; DNA: TGTACCAGCAGCCAGACCGCGGGACAGGGCGACGGCTACACCTTC
D: TRBD1; V: TRBV30; size: -; J: TRBJ1-5; CDR3: CAWIRTGGVFQPQHF; DNA: TGTGCCTGGATTAGGACAGGGGGCGTCTTTCAGCCCCAGCATTTT
D: -; V: TRBV7-2; size: -; J: TRBJ2-7; CDR3: CASSSSVGALSYNEQYF; DNA: TGTGCCAGCAGCTCCTCTGTTGGCGCCCTATCCTACAATGAGCAGTACTTC
D: -; V: TRBV20-1; size: few; J: TRBJ2-5; CDR3: CSARIPGQETQYF; DNA: TGCAGTGCTAGAATCCCGGGCCAAGAGACCCAGTACTTC
D: -; V: TRBV7-9; size: -; J: TRBJ2-2; CDR3: CASSLSGAAGELFF; DNA: TGTGCCAGCAGCTTAAGTGGTGCAGCGGGGGAGCTGTTTTTT
D: -; V: TRBV7-9; size: few; J: TRBJ2-1; CDR3: CASSLDGYYNEQFF; DNA: TGTGCCAGCAGCTTAGACGGATACTACAATGAGCAGTTCTTC